Below, one TCR beta chain is given with its context. Antigen: not known. This record belongs to a study of PD-1 blockade in classical Hodgkin lymphoma. Study summary: Nivolumab was administered to patients intravenously at 3 mg/kg every 2 weeks.

Every one of the patients relapsed after autologous stem cell transplantation (brentuximab vedotin exposure was variable). Patients reached a best response of complete response, partial response or progressive disease. Study-level points and caveats: There was a significant rise in CD4+ TCR diversity by C4D1, with no such rise for CD8+. The study reported lower baseline TCR diversity in newly diagnosed patients than in healthy donors.

The data were produced by immunoSEQ multiplex PCR, yet TCRdb's version contains in-frame clones alone and is incomplete. The sample includes some 150,000 clones, around 84% seen only once; the top ten take roughly 9.2%. Deletions cut 6 bases from V and 13 bases from J, with 17 bases between. The CDR3 loop spans 12 amino acids. CDR1 and CDR2 from the germline V gene are LGHNA and YNFKEQ. The sample here was peripheral blood mononuclear cells (PBMCs), taken before the second cycle of nivolumab. The source of this sequence is a human donor with classical Hodgkin lymphoma. J is TRBJ2-3 and V is TRBV4-2; D might be TRBD1 (7 bases). This chain's CDR3 is CASRLGGGDEYF. As DNA, the CDR3 is TGTGCCAGCAGACTAGGGGGCGGGGATGAGTATTTT.